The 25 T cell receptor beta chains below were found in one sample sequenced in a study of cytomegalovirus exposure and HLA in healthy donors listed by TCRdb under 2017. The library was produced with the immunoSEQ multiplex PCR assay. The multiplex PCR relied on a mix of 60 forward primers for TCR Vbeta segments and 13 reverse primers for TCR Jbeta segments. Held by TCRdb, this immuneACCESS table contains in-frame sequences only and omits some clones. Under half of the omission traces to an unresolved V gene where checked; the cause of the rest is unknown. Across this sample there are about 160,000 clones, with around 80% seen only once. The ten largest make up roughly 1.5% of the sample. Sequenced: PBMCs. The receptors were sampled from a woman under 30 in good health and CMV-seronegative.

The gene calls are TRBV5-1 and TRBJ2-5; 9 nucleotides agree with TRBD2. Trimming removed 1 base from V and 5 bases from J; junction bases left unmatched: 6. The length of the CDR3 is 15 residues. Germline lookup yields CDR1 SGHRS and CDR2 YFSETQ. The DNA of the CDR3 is TGCGCCAGCAGCTTGAAGCGGGGGGCCAGGGAGACCCAGTACTTC. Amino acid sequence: CASSLKRGARETQYF.

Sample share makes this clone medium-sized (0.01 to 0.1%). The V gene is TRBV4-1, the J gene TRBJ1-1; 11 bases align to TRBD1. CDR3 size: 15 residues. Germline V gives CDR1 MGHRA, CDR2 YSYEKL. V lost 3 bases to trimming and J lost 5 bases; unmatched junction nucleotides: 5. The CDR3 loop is CASSHSGTGGTEAFF. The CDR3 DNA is TGCGCCAGCAGCCACTCTGGGACAGGGGGAACTGAAGCTTTCTTT.

CDR3 protein: CASSPHGSRSYEQYF. As DNA, the CDR3 is TGTGCCAGCAGCCCCCACGGGTCGCGCTCCTACGAGCAGTACTTC. This chain joins TRBV14 and TRBJ2-7; D ambiguous. V lost 4 bases to trimming and J lost 0 bases, with 13 bases between them. Germline CDR1 and CDR2: SGHDN and FVKESK. CDR3 length: 15 residues.

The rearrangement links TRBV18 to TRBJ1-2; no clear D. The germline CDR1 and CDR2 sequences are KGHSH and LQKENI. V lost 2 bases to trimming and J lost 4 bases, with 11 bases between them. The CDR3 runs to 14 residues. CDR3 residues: CASSPNPTRYGYTF. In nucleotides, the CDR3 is TGTGCCAGCTCACCAAACCCAACTCGCTATGGCTACACCTTC.

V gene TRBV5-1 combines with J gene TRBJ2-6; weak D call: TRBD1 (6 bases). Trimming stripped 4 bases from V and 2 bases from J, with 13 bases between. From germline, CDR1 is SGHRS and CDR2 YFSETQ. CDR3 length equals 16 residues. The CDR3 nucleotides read TGCGCCAGCAGCCCCAGTGGGGGCGCTGGGGCCAACGTCCTGACTTTC. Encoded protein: CASSPSGGAGANVLTF.

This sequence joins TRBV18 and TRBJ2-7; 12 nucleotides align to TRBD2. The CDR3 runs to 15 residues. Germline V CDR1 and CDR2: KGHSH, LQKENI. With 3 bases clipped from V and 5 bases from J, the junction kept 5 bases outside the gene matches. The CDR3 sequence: CASSPGLAGGDEQYF. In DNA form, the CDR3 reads TGTGCCAGCTCACCTGGGCTAGCGGGGGGGGACGAGCAGTACTTC.

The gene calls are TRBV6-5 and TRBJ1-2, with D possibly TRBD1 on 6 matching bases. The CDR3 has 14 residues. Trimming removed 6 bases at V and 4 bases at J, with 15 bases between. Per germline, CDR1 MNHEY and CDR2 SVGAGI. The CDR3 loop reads CASRGGATSYGYTF. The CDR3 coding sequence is TGTGCCAGCAGAGGGGGGGCGACTAGCTATGGCTACACCTTC.

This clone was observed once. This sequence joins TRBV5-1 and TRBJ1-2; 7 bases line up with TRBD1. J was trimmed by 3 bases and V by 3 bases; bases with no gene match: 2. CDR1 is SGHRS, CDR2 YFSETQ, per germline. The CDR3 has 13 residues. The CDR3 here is CASSSQGDYGYTF. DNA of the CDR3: TGCGCCAGCAGCTCCCAGGGGGACTATGGCTACACCTTC.

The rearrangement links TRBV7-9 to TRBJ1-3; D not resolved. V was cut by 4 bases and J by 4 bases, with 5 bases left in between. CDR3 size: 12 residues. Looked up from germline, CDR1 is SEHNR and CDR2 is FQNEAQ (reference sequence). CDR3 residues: CASSSGGNTIYF. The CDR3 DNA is TGTGCCAGCAGCTCTGGCGGAAACACCATATATTTT.

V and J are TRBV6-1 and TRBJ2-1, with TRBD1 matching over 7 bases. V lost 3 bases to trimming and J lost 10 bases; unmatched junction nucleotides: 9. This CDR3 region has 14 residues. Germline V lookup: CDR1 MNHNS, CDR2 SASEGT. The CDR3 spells CASSDPDRRWEQFF. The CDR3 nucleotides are TGTGCCAGCAGTGACCCGGACAGGCGATGGGAGCAGTTCTTC.

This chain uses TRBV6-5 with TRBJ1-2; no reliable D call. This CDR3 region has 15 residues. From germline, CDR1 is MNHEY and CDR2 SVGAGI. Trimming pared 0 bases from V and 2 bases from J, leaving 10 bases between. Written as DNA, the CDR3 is TGTGCCAGCAGTTACTCGGGCATATTAAACTATGGCTACACCTTC. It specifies CASSYSGILNYGYTF.

CDR3 nucleotides: TGTGCCAGCAGCGAGACTAGCGGGGGAATAAATGAGCAGTTCTTC. Translation: CASSETSGGINEQFF. The rearrangement joins TRBV2 to TRBJ2-1, with 12 positions matching TRBD2. Trimming at V came to 6 bases and at J to 7 bases, leaving 7 bases not matched to a gene. The CDR3 loop spans 15 amino acids. The germline V gene encodes CDR1 SNHLY and CDR2 FYNNEI.

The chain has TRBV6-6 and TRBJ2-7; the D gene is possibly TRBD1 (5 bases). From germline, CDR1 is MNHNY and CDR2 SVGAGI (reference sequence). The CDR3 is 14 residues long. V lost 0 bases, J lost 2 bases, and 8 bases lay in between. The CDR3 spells CASSYSQGTYEQYF. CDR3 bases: TGTGCCAGCAGTTACTCGCAGGGCACCTACGAGCAGTACTTC.

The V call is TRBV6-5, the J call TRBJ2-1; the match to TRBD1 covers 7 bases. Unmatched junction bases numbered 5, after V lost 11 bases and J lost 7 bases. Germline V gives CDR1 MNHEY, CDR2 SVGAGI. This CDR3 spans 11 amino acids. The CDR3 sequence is CAPDRVNEQFF. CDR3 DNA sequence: TGTGCCCCCGACAGGGTGAATGAGCAGTTCTTC.

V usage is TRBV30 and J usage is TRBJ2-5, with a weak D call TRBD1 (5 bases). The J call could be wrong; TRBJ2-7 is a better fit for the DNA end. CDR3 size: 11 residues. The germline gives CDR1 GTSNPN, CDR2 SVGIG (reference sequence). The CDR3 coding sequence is TGTGCCTGGAGTGCAAGGGGCGAGCAGTACTTC. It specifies CAWSARGEQYF.

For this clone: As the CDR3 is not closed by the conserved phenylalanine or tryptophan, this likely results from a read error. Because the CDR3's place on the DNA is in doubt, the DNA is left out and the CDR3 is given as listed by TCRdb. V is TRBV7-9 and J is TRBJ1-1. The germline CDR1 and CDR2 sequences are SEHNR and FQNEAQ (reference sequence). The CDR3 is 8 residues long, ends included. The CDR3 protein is CASSLGPG.

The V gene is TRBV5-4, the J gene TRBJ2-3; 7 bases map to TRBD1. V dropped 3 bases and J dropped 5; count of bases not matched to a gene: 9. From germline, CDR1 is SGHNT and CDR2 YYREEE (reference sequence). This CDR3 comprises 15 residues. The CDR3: CASSSDRVLLDTQYF. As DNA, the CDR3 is TGTGCCAGCAGCTCCGACAGGGTTTTGTTAGATACGCAGTATTTT.

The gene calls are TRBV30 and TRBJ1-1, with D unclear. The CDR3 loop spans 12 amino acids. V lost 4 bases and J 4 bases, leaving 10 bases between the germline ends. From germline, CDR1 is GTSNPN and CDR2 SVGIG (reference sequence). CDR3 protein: CAWKPGFTEAFF. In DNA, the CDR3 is TGTGCCTGGAAGCCTGGTTTCACTGAAGCTTTCTTT.

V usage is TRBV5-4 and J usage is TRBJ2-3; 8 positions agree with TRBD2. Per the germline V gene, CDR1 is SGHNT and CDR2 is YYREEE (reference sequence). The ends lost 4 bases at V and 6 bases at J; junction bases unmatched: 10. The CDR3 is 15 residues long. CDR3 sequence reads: CASSGGGLAVDTQYF. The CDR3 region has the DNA TGTGCCAGCAGCGGGGGAGGACTAGCTGTCGATACGCAGTATTTT.

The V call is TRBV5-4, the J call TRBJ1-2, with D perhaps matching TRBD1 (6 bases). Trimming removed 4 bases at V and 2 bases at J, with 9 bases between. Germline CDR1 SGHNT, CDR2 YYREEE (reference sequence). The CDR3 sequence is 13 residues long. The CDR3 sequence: CASSPDRNYGYTF. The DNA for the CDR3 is TGTGCCAGCAGCCCCGACAGGAACTATGGCTACACCTTC.

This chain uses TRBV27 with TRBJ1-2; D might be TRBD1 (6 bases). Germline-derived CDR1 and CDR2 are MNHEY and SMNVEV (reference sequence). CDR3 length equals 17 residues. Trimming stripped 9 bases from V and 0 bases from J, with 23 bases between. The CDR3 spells CASSRSWGLQSNYGYTF. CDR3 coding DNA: TGTGCCAGTTCACGCTCGTGGGGGCTACAATCTAACTATGGCTACACCTTC.

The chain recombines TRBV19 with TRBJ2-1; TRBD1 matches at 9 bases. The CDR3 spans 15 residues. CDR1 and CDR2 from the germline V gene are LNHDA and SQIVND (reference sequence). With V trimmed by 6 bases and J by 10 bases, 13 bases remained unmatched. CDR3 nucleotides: TGTGCCAGTAGCGACCGGGACAGGGTTTCGAGGGAGCAGTTCTTC. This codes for CASSDRDRVSREQFF.

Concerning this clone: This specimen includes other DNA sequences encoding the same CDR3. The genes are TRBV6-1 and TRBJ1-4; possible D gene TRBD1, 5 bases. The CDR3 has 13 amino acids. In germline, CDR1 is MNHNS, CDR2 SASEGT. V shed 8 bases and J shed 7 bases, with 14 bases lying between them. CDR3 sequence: CASRGSGGEKLFF. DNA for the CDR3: TGTGCCAGCCGAGGCAGCGGGGGTGAAAAACTGTTTTTT.

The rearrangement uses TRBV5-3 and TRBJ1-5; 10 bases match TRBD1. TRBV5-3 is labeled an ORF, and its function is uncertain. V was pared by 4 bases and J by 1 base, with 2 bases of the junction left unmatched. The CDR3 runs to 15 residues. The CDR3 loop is CARSPGQGSNQPQHF. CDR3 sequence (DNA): TGTGCCAGAAGCCCGGGACAGGGGAGCAATCAGCCCCAGCATTTT.

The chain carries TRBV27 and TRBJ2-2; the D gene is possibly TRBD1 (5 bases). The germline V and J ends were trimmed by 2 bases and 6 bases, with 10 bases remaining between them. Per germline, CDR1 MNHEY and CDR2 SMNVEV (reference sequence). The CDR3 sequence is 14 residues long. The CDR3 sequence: CASSLMGRSGELFF. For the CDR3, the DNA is TGTGCCAGCAGTTTAATGGGGCGGTCCGGGGAGCTGTTTTTT.